This T cell receptor beta chain was retrieved from a study of Graves' ophthalmopathy and Graves' hyperthyroidism. Whole-study context: Being free of ophthalmopathy for 18 months of follow-up defined stable hyperthyroidism.

As to this clonotype: As yet, its antigen is unknown.

V shed 8 bases and J shed 0 bases, with 13 bases lying between them. Germline values: CDR1 LNHDA, CDR2 SQIVND (reference sequence). The CDR3 is made up of 15 amino acids. Other autoimmune diseases, uncontrolled infections, pregnancy and lactation each led to patient exclusion. Serum thyroxine and TRAb, along with clinical symptoms, thyroid ultrasound and orbital computed tomography, were what diagnosis relied on. Beta-chain TCR CDR3 regions were amplified from RNA transcripts. Investigators did first-round RT-PCR with HTBI primers, then second-round multiplex PCR. TCRdb analysed the multiplex PCR reads with MiXCR anew, one entry per CDR3 protein. The sample holds around 1,000,000 distinct CDR3 sequences; approximately 35% are singletons and the top ten take approximately 10%. General study points: The authors also found most expanded thyroid clonotypes above 0.001 frequency in blood.

Sequencing was done on a sample of peripheral blood or thyroid tissue (not recorded which). J is TRBJ1-4 and V is TRBV19; D gene unclear. This TCR was sampled from an adult man with Graves' hyperthyroidism. CDR3 protein: CASQENWATNEKLFF. The CDR3 coding sequence is TGTGCCAGTCAAGAGAACTGGGCAACTAATGAAAAACTGTTTTTT.